The 13 T cell receptor beta chains given below trace back to one sample, sequenced in a study of T cell repertoires in cytomegalovirus infection. TCRdb called the reads again in MiXCR, with one record for every CDR3 protein. The table has 400,000 to 550,000 distinct CDR3 sequences, over 9% seen once. The sample was PBMCs. The source of these receptors is a human donor in good health (CMV status not recorded). Some clones in this sample may be carry-over from other donors' samples.

This clonotype was seen at least ten times. This chain joins TRBV12-3 or TRBV12-4 and TRBJ2-2, with 9 bases that match TRBD2. The length of the CDR3 is 15 residues. V gave up 1 base and J gave up 6 bases; unmatched junction bases: 3. The CDR3 loop reads CASSLGSGSAGELFF. CDR3 sequence (DNA): TGTGCCAGCAGTTTAGGTAGCGGGAGTGCCGGGGAGCTGTTTTTT.

The J gene is TRBJ2-4, the V gene TRBV7-9, with 10 bases fitting TRBD1. V lost 5 bases to trimming and J lost 2 bases; unmatched junction nucleotides: 6. The CDR3 covers 16 residues. Per germline, CDR1 SEHNR and CDR2 FQNEAQ (reference sequence). CDR3 in DNA: TGTGCCAGCAGCCCGCCGGGACAGGGGACCAAAAACATTCAGTACTTC. It is translated as CASSPPGQGTKNIQYF.

The rearrangement uses TRBV20-1 and TRBJ2-1; D not resolved. Germline values: CDR1 DFQATT, CDR2 SNEGSKA (reference sequence). The CDR3 spans 12 residues. Trimming cost V 8 bases and J 9 bases, with 17 bases left between them. The chain's CDR3 is CSYRGALSEQFF. CDR3 nucleotide sequence: TGCAGTTACCGTGGAGCCCTAAGTGAGCAGTTCTTC.

This clonotype has ten or more counts. The chain couples TRBV15 to TRBJ2-5; 13 bases agree with TRBD2. V lost 5 bases, J lost 5 bases, and 14 bases stayed unmatched. The CDR3 contains 18 residues. Germline V gene lookup returns CDR1 LNHNV and CDR2 YYDKDF (reference sequence). Here the CDR3 reads CATSGTGTSGEPGETQYF. The DNA of the CDR3 is TGTGCCACCAGCGGAACCGGGACTAGCGGGGAGCCGGGGGAGACCCAGTACTTC.

This clonotype was found a few times. The CDR3 region has the DNA TGTGCCAGCAGCCCACAGGGGTTAACCTACAATGAGCAGTTCTTC. Its translation: CASSPQGLTYNEQFF. V gene TRBV7-4 combines with J gene TRBJ2-1; 7 bases align to TRBD1. The length of the CDR3 is 15 residues. Germline V lookup: CDR1 SGHVT, CDR2 SQSDAQ. Germline trimming cut 5 bases from V and 2 bases from J; bases unmatched to any gene: 6.

This clonotype was observed a few times. The chain combines TRBV20-1 with TRBJ2-2; D is uncertain. The CDR3 consists of 15 residues. Per germline, CDR1 DFQATT and CDR2 SNEGSKA (reference sequence). V was clipped by 3 bases and J by 6 bases, with 17 bases between them. The CDR3 sequence: CSASGPVVVAGELFF. In DNA form, the CDR3 reads TGCAGTGCTAGCGGACCGGTCGTGGTGGCCGGGGAGCTGTTTTTT.

This clonotype was counted ten times or more. The rearrangement joins TRBV15 to TRBJ1-5; D is ambiguous. This CDR3 region has 17 residues. V shed 1 base and J shed 6 bases, with 19 bases lying between them. From germline, CDR1 is LNHNV and CDR2 YYDKDF (reference sequence). This CDR3 reads CATSRALVGDGSQPQHF. In DNA, the CDR3 is TGTGCCACCAGCAGAGCCTTAGTCGGAGATGGGAGTCAGCCCCAGCATTTT.

This clonotype was seen only a few times. This sequence joins TRBV6-2 or TRBV6-3 and TRBJ2-2; TRBD2 agrees at 8 bases. The germline gives CDR1 MNHEY, CDR2 SVGEGT. V dropped 2 bases and J dropped 6; count of bases not matched to a gene: 5. The length of the CDR3 is 15 residues. The CDR3 here is CASSYGTRQAGELFF. DNA of the CDR3: TGTGCCAGCAGTTACGGGACTAGGCAGGCCGGGGAGCTGTTTTTT.

The table lists this clonotype with many counts. The CDR3 DNA reads as TGCAGTGCTGAGGGGGGCTTGAACAATGAGCAGTTCTTC. Protein sequence: CSAEGGLNNEQFF. The chain carries TRBV20-1 and TRBJ2-1; D is perhaps TRBD1 or TRBD2 (6 bases each). Germline V gene data show CDR1 as DFQATT and CDR2 as SNEGSKA (reference sequence). V gave up 5 bases and J gave up 5 bases, with 13 bases separating them. This CDR3 is built from 13 residues.

V is TRBV19 and J is TRBJ1-2, with 8 nucleotides matching TRBD1. This CDR3 has 17 amino acids. The junction had 17 bases not matched to a gene; V was cut back by 7 bases and J by 4 bases. Germline V gene lookup returns CDR1 LNHDA and CDR2 SQIVND (reference sequence). The CDR3 region has the DNA TGTGCCAGTAACCTCCTACCGGGACAGGAACGGGGCTATGGCTACACCTTC. Translating it yields CASNLLPGQERGYGYTF.

This clonotype was counted only a few times. The chain combines TRBV12-3 or TRBV12-4 with TRBJ2-2, with 11 bases lining up with TRBD1. V was clipped by 1 base and J by 4 bases; unmatched bases: 5. The CDR3 is 17 amino acids. Here the CDR3 reads CASSLDWTGGVTGELFF. The CDR3 DNA reads TGTGCCAGCAGTTTAGATTGGACAGGGGGCGTCACCGGGGAGCTGTTTTTT.

This clonotype was found many times. The CDR3 DNA follows: TGTGCCAGCAGTGAAGAAGACTACAATCAGCCCCAGCATTTT. Its protein product is CASSEEDYNQPQHF. The V call is TRBV2, the J call TRBJ1-5; D not certain. Trimming took 1 base from V and 3 from J, leaving 7 bases between them. Germline CDR1 SNHLY, CDR2 FYNNEI. The CDR3 spans 14 residues. Together with reference TRBV2 and TRBJ1-5, the CDR3 gives the full variable domain: EPEVTQTPSHQVTQMGQEVILRCVPISNHLYFYWYRQILGQKVEFLVSFYNNEISEKSEIFDDQFSVERPDGSNFTLKIRSTKLEDSAMYFCASSEEDYNQPQHFGDGTRLSIL.

This chain links TRBV3-1 with TRBJ2-1, with 8 bases identical to TRBD1. CDR3 length equals 15 residues. V dropped 4 bases and J dropped 3; count of bases not matched to a gene: 5. In germline, CDR1 is LGHDT, CDR2 YNNKEL (reference sequence). The CDR3 loop reads CASSRAGTGYNEQFF. Written as DNA, the CDR3 is TGTGCCAGCAGCCGGGCAGGGACAGGCTACAATGAGCAGTTCTTC.